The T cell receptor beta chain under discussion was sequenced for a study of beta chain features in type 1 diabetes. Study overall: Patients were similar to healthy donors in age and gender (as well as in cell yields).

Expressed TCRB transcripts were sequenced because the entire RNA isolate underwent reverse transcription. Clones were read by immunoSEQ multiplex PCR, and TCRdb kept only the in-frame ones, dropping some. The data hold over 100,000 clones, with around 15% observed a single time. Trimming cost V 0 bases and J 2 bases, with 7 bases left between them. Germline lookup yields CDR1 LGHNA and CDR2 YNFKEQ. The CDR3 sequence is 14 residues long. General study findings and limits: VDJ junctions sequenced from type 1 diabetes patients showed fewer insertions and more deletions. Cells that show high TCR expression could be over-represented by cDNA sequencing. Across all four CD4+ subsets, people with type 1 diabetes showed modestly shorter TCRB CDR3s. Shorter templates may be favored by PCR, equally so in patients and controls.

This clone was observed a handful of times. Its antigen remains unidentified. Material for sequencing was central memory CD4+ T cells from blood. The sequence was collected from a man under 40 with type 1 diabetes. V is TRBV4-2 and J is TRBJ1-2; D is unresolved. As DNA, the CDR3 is TGTGCCAGCAGCCAAGAAATGCGGAACTATGGCTACACCTTC. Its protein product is CASSQEMRNYGYTF.